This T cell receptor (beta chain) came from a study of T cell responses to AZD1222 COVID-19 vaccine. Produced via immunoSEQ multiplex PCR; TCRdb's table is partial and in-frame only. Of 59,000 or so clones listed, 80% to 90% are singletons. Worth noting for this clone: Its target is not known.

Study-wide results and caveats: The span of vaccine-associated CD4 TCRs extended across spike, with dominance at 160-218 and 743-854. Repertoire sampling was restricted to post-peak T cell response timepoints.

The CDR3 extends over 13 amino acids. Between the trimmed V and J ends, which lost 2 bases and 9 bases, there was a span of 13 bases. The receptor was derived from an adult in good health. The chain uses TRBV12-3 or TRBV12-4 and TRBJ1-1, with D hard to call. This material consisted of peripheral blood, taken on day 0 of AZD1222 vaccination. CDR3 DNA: TGTGCCAGCAGTTTATGGAGAGATGATAAAGCTTTCTTT. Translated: CASSLWRDDKAFF.